The 28 T cell receptor beta chains reported below all come from one sample, sequenced in a study of patients and donors after allogeneic stem cell transplantation. TCRdb re-derived calls from the RT-PCR reads in MiXCR, one entry per CDR3 protein. The table lists 400,000 to 450,000 distinct CDR3 sequences, 16% of them singletons. The sample was blood, either unsorted or a sorted T cell fraction (not recorded which). These receptors were obtained from a human donor who was either an allogeneic HSCT recipient or a stem cell or donor lymphocyte infusion donor (not recorded which). It is not recorded whose cells these are; they may come from a transplant donor.

The chain employs TRBV7-9 and TRBJ2-1; D is unresolved. The CDR3 extends over 13 amino acids. The V end lost 4 bases, the J end lost 6 bases, and 10 bases lay between the germline ends. The germline V gene has CDR1 SEHNR and CDR2 FQNEAQ (reference sequence). CDR3 coding DNA: TGTGCCAGCAGCTGCACCCCCAGCAATGAGCAGTTCTTC. Encoded protein: CASSCTPSNEQFF.

This clonotype was picked up many times. This chain links TRBV13 with TRBJ2-2, with 7 bases fitting TRBD2. Germline assignment: CDR1 PRHDT and CDR2 FYEKMQ (reference sequence). J gave up 5 bases and V 8 bases, and 14 bases lay outside the gene matches. The CDR3 length is 16 residues. The CDR3 sequence: CASSETRTSLTGELFF. CDR3 sequence (DNA): TGTGCCAGCTCCGAAACCCGGACTAGTCTGACCGGGGAGCTGTTTTTT.

This clonotype has just a few counts. V usage is TRBV20-1 and J usage is TRBJ1-5; 7 bases line up with TRBD1. V was clipped by 6 bases and J by 3 bases; unmatched bases: 8. The CDR3 contains 14 residues. In germline, CDR1 is DFQATT, CDR2 SNEGSKA (reference sequence). The chain's CDR3 is CSAITGAPNQPQHF. CDR3 bases: TGCAGTGCCATCACAGGGGCACCCAATCAGCCCCAGCATTTT.

The rearrangement links TRBV7-2 to TRBJ2-4; D remains ambiguous. Trimming shortened V by 4 bases and J by 0 bases, and 7 bases separated the two germline ends. The CDR3 spans 14 residues. Germline-derived CDR1 and CDR2 are SGHTA and FQGNSA. CDR3 loop: CASSSRTAKNIQYF. CDR3 coding DNA: TGTGCCAGCAGCTCCCGGACAGCCAAAAACATTCAGTACTTC.

The chain employs TRBV20-1 and TRBJ2-7; 9 bases are shared with TRBD2. CDR3 length: 12 amino acids. CDR1 DFQATT and CDR2 SNEGSKA come from the germline V gene (reference sequence). J lost 5 bases, V lost 6 bases, and 5 bases had no gene match. The CDR3 nucleotides are TGCAGTGCAAAAGGACTAGCGAACGAGCAGTACTTC. Amino acid sequence: CSAKGLANEQYF.

The chain links TRBV27 to TRBJ1-1; D is possibly TRBD1 (5 bases). The CDR3 length is 12 residues. V lost 5 bases and J lost 7, with 11 bases in between. CDR1 is MNHEY and CDR2 is SMNVEV in the germline V gene (reference sequence). CDR3 sequence: CASSPTGSEAFF. CDR3 coding DNA: TGTGCCAGCAGTCCCACAGGCAGTGAAGCTTTCTTT.

This clonotype was picked up one time. The rearrangement joins TRBV2 to TRBJ2-7; D uncertain. Trimming took off 7 bases at V and 10 bases at J, with 14 bases between the two ends. The CDR3 has 11 amino acids. CDR1 and CDR2 (germline): SNHLY, FYNNEI. CDR3 DNA: TGTGCCAGCACTGAGGAGTTAAACCAGTACTTC. This codes for CASTEELNQYF.

This clonotype was counted many times. The chain joins TRBV20-1 to TRBJ1-5; 10 nucleotides agree with TRBD1. The CDR3 is made up of 14 amino acids. V shed 4 bases and J 4 bases; nucleotides not matched to a gene: 4. Germline V gene sequence: CDR1 DFQATT, CDR2 SNEGSKA (reference sequence). CDR3 sequence: CSAMDRGANQPQHF. The CDR3 DNA follows: TGCAGTGCTATGGACAGGGGGGCAAATCAGCCCCAGCATTTT.

J is TRBJ1-4 and V is TRBV4-2, with D unclear. V was shortened by 4 bases and J by 6 bases, with 12 bases between the two germline ends. Germline CDR1 reads LGHNA; CDR2 reads YNFKEQ. CDR3 size: 14 residues. The CDR3 nucleotides are TGTGCCAGCAGCCGAGCCTCTGGGGATGAAAAACTGTTTTTT. It translates to CASSRASGDEKLFF.

This clonotype was picked up a small number of times. V gene TRBV9 combines with J gene TRBJ1-2; TRBD1 aligns across 9 bases. The V gene's germline CDR1 is SGDLS and CDR2 YYNGEE. With 6 bases clipped from V and 3 bases from J, the junction kept 6 bases outside the gene matches. The CDR3 length is 14 residues. CDR3 region: CASNRDRVDYGYTF. The CDR3, as DNA: TGTGCCAGCAACCGGGACAGGGTAGACTATGGCTACACCTTC. Together with reference TRBV9 and TRBJ1-2, the CDR3 gives the full variable domain: DSGVTQTPKHLITATGQRVTLRCSPRSGDLSVYWYQQSLDQGLQFLIQYYNGEERAKGNILERFSAQQFPDLHSELNLSSLELGDSALYFCASNRDRVDYGYTFGSGTRLTVV.

The chain employs TRBV7-2 and TRBJ1-2, with 8 positions matching TRBD1. The germline CDR1 and CDR2 sequences are SGHTA and FQGNSA. The CDR3 consists of 13 residues. V dropped 4 bases and J dropped 7; count of bases not matched to a gene: 5. CDR3: CASSSGQGLGYTF. CDR3 nucleotide sequence: TGTGCCAGCAGCTCCGGACAGGGTCTTGGCTACACCTTC.

This clonotype was counted many times. V and J are TRBV3-1 and TRBJ2-1; no clear D gene. The CDR3 consists of 13 residues. V was cut by 4 bases and J by 4 bases, with 8 bases left in between. Per the germline V gene, CDR1 is LGHDT and CDR2 is YNNKEL (reference sequence). The CDR3: CASSLESYNEQFF. The CDR3, as DNA: TGTGCCAGCAGCCTTGAGTCATACAATGAGCAGTTCTTC.

The CDR3 DNA sequence: TGTGCCAGAGAACAGGAGCGAGACTATGGCTACACCTTC. Protein product: CAREQERDYGYTF. The chain carries TRBV2 and TRBJ1-2, with D maybe TRBD1 (5 bases). Deletions cut 9 bases from V and 3 bases from J, with 14 bases between. The germline V gene has CDR1 SNHLY and CDR2 FYNNEI. CDR3 length equals 13 residues.

The rearrangement uses TRBV5-1 and TRBJ2-7; 10 nucleotides agree with TRBD2. The V gene end was trimmed by 0 bases and the J gene end by 0 bases; junction bases not matched to a gene: 6. Germline V gene lookup returns CDR1 SGHRS and CDR2 YFSETQ. This CDR3 has 17 amino acids. CDR3 sequence: CASSLGVRTSGSYEQYF. Written as DNA, the CDR3 is TGCGCCAGCAGCTTGGGGGTTAGGACTAGCGGCTCCTACGAGCAGTACTTC.

This chain uses TRBV2 with TRBJ2-7; TRBD1 matches at 8 bases. This CDR3 is built from 18 residues. Trimming cost V 0 bases and J 0 bases; bases outside gene matches: 10. Looked up from germline, CDR1 is SNHLY and CDR2 is FYNNEI. The CDR3 DNA follows: TGTGCCAGCAGTGAAGCGCGTCCAGGACAGGGCGGCTCCTACGAGCAGTACTTC. Translating it yields CASSEARPGQGGSYEQYF.

The V gene is TRBV20-1, the J gene TRBJ1-2, with D perhaps matching TRBD1 (5 bases). The CDR3 contains 12 residues. Trimming left V 3 bases short and J 2 bases short, with 7 bases between. CDR1 and CDR2 (germline): DFQATT, SNEGSKA (reference sequence). In DNA, the CDR3 is TGCAGTGCTAGCGGGGGGAACTATGGCTACACCTTC. This sequence encodes CSASGGNYGYTF.

This clonotype was detected ten times or more. The chain couples TRBV9 to TRBJ2-3; D gene uncertain. The V end lost 6 bases, the J end lost 0 bases, and 17 bases lay between the germline ends. Per the germline V gene, CDR1 is SGDLS and CDR2 is YYNGEE. CDR3 length: 16 amino acids. The chain's CDR3 is CASTLGRSPSTDTQYF. The DNA for the CDR3 is TGTGCCAGCACCCTAGGACGCTCCCCTAGCACAGATACGCAGTATTTT.

In its sample, this clonotype was seen a few times. Here the CDR3 reads CASSLGAGGSYNEQFF. The DNA for the CDR3 is TGCGCCAGCAGCTTGGGGGCGGGAGGTTCCTACAATGAGCAGTTCTTC. The V call is TRBV5-1, the J call TRBJ2-1, with 8 bases aligning to TRBD2. Per germline, CDR1 SGHRS and CDR2 YFSETQ. V trimming: 0 bases; J trimming: 1 base; junction bases outside the gene matches: 3. The CDR3 extends over 16 amino acids.

This clonotype was picked up a small number of times. The chain uses TRBV7-6 and TRBJ1-6; D not certain. Germline V gene lookup returns CDR1 SGHVS and CDR2 FNYEAQ. V was trimmed by 2 bases and J by 7 bases, leaving 12 bases between them. The CDR3 sequence is 15 residues long. The DNA of the CDR3 is TGTGCCAGCAGCTTAAATGAGGGAGGCAATTCACCCCTCCACTTT. Translation: CASSLNEGGNSPLHF.

This clonotype was recorded a few times. J is TRBJ2-5 and V is TRBV3-1; 11 bases fit TRBD2. The germline V gene encodes CDR1 LGHDT and CDR2 YNNKEL (reference sequence). The CDR3 length is 16 residues. V lost 5 bases, J lost 4 bases, and 9 bases stayed unmatched. CDR3 region: CASSFHASGRRETQYF. The CDR3 region has the DNA TGTGCCAGCAGCTTCCACGCTAGCGGGAGGAGAGAGACCCAGTACTTC.

The genes are TRBV3-1 and TRBJ1-1; D is undetermined. V was pared by 5 bases and J by 0 bases, with 13 bases between. The CDR3 sequence is 15 residues long. Germline V gives CDR1 LGHDT, CDR2 YNNKEL (reference sequence). The CDR3 DNA reads as TGTGCCAGCAGCTCCCGCGACAAACTGAACACTGAAGCTTTCTTT. Translated, it gives CASSSRDKLNTEAFF.

V gene TRBV3-1 combines with J gene TRBJ2-3, with TRBD2 matching over 7 bases. CDR1 and CDR2 (germline): LGHDT, YNNKEL (reference sequence). V lost 5 bases and J lost 0; bases outside the gene matches: 8. The CDR3 runs 16 residues. CDR3 amino acids: CASSKLAISSTDTQYF. Here the CDR3 DNA reads TGTGCCAGCAGCAAACTAGCGATCTCTAGCACAGATACGCAGTATTTT.

CDR3 in DNA: TGTGCCAGCAGCGGACCCGCTAGGGTTGGCGAGCAGTACTTC. This codes for CASSGPARVGEQYF. V usage is TRBV6-1 and J usage is TRBJ2-7, with D uncertain. The CDR3 spans 14 residues. Trimming shortened V by 6 bases and J by 6 bases, and 18 bases separated the two germline ends. Germline V gene sequence: CDR1 MNHNS, CDR2 SASEGT.

This clonotype was seen a handful of times. One end of the junction fails to match germline, which may point to a read error. The rearrangement links TRBV20-1 to TRBJ2-7, with D possibly matching TRBD2 (5 bases). Germline CDR1 DFQATT, CDR2 SNEGSKA (reference sequence). The CDR3 length is 10 residues. The CDR3 DNA sequence: TGCAGTGCTAGGAGGGTCCGCTGCGGCTTC. This translates into CSARRVRCGF.

A few counts support this clonotype. The CDR3 DNA is TGCAGTGCTAGAGATCAGGAGAAGCCGAATCAGCCCCAGCATTTT. Translated, it gives CSARDQEKPNQPQHF. The chain links TRBV20-1 to TRBJ1-5, with unresolved D. From germline, CDR1 is DFQATT and CDR2 SNEGSKA (reference sequence). This CDR3 has 15 residues. The ends were cut back, 0 bases at V and 4 bases at J, with 13 bases in the middle.

The sample holds many counts of this clonotype. The rearrangement uses TRBV29-1 and TRBJ1-2; D is ambiguous. This CDR3 is 11 amino acids long. The germline CDR1 and CDR2 sequences are SQVTM and ANQGSEA. V was clipped by 7 bases and J by 4 bases, with 10 bases between them. CDR3 nucleotide sequence: TGCAGCGCAAAGGCGGCCTATGGCTACACCTTC. Protein: CSAKAAYGYTF.

The sample holds a few counts of this clonotype. This chain joins TRBV23-1 and TRBJ2-1; D is uncertain. TRBV23-1 qualifies as an ORF whose function is uncertain. CDR3 size: 14 residues. V shed 2 bases and J shed 3 bases, with 8 bases lying between them. CDR3 loop: CASSQVGCYNEQFF. The CDR3 DNA sequence: TGCGCCAGCAGTCAAGTTGGGTGCTACAATGAGCAGTTCTTC.

In this sample, this clonotype turned up a few times. The chain has TRBV7-9 and TRBJ2-1; D call uncertain. Trimming removed 1 base from V and 4 bases from J, with 11 bases in between. The germline CDR1 and CDR2 sequences are SEHNR and FQNEAQ (reference sequence). This CDR3 spans 15 amino acids. The chain's CDR3 is CASSLGAAQYNEQFF. The CDR3 coding sequence is TGTGCCAGCAGCTTAGGGGCAGCCCAATACAATGAGCAGTTCTTC.